The 24 T cell receptor beta chains below all came from one sample that was sequenced in a study of blood T cells in healthy people across ages. Combining a sample-barcoded 5' primer with a J-beta primer mix, a second PCR ran for roughly 7 to 11 cycles. TCRdb re-called the 5' RACE reads with MiXCR, one entry per CDR3 protein. The sample lists around 500,000 distinct CDR3 sequences, about 27% seen once, with 3% to 4% in the top ten. These same records also appear under a second study, on T cells of mothers and their children.

The sequencing input was blood. These receptors originate from a boy between 2 and 15 years old in good health.

This clonotype has more than one count but fewer than ten. V and J are TRBV6-2 or TRBV6-3 and TRBJ2-5, with D tentatively TRBD2 (7 bases). The end of the DNA is better explained by TRBJ2-1, so the J call may be wrong. Germline V CDR1 and CDR2: MNHEY, SVGEGT. The CDR3 extends over 15 amino acids. The CDR3 region is CASSSEGGGQPGQFF. CDR3 sequence (DNA): TGTGCCAGCAGCTCGGAAGGCGGGGGCCAACCTGGGCAGTTCTTC.

This clonotype was found a few times. The chain joins TRBV7-2 to TRBJ1-6, with 9 bases aligning to TRBD1. With V trimmed by 6 bases and J by 8 bases, 11 bases remained unmatched. The CDR3 contains 16 residues. Germline CDR1 is SGHTA and CDR2 is FQGNSA. The DNA of the CDR3 is TGTGCCAGCAGACAACAGGGGGCAGGGGGGGATTCACCCCTCCACTTT. Its protein is CASRQQGAGGDSPLHF.

The chain's CDR3 is CSAPDRVGSPLHF. The CDR3 bases are TGCAGTGCCCCGGACAGGGTCGGTTCACCCCTCCACTTT. The chain links TRBV20-1 to TRBJ1-6; TRBD1 aligns across 8 bases. The CDR3 sequence is 13 residues long. The V segment lost 6 bases and the J segment 9 bases; nucleotides outside the gene matches: 7. Germline-derived CDR1 and CDR2 are DFQATT and SNEGSKA (reference sequence).

Only a few counts were recorded for this clonotype. This chain connects TRBV12-3 or TRBV12-4 to TRBJ2-5; 8 nucleotides align to TRBD2. This CDR3 is 15 amino acids long. The V and J ends lost 8 bases and 2 bases, in that order; junction bases with no gene match: 10. CDR3 region: CASAPGLGSQETQYF. CDR3 sequence (DNA): TGTGCCAGCGCACCGGGACTAGGGAGTCAAGAGACCCAGTACTTC.

The V call is TRBV5-1, the J call TRBJ2-6; D possibly corresponds to TRBD2 (5 bases). This CDR3 is 16 amino acids long. Germline CDR1 is SGHRS and CDR2 is YFSETQ. With 1 base removed from V and 2 bases from J, the gap between germline ends came to 10 bases. The CDR3 loop is CASSLFPGTGANVLTF. For the CDR3, the DNA is TGCGCCAGCAGCTTGTTTCCGGGAACTGGGGCCAACGTCCTGACTTTC.

V usage is TRBV7-9 and J usage is TRBJ1-2; possibly TRBD1 for D (5 bases). The germline V gene has CDR1 SEHNR and CDR2 FQNEAQ (reference sequence). There are 16 residues in the CDR3. The ends were cut back, 3 bases at V and 3 bases at J, with 17 bases in the middle. CDR3 region: CASSFNAGTLDYGYTF. The CDR3 DNA is TGTGCCAGCAGCTTTAATGCTGGGACCCTAGACTATGGCTACACCTTC.

The chain uses TRBV4-3 and TRBJ2-3; D ambiguous. This CDR3 comprises 13 residues. CDR1 is LGHNA, CDR2 YSLEER, per germline. The germline V and J ends were trimmed by 2 bases and 4 bases, with 7 bases remaining between them. Written as DNA, the CDR3 is TGCGCCAGCAGCCAACCTGGGGCAGATACGCAGTATTTT. It translates to CASSQPGADTQYF.

This clonotype was counted a few times. V gene TRBV5-1 combines with J gene TRBJ2-5; TRBD1 agrees at 7 bases. The germline V gene has CDR1 SGHRS and CDR2 YFSETQ. Trimming cost V 4 bases and J 11 bases; bases outside gene matches: 17. The CDR3 spans 15 residues. The chain's CDR3 is CASSGSTGLRKWQYF. Here the CDR3 DNA reads TGCGCCAGCAGCGGTTCGACAGGGTTGAGGAAGTGGCAGTACTTC.

This clonotype turned up a few times. The J gene is TRBJ2-7, the V gene TRBV9; D may be TRBD1 (6 bases). CDR3 length equals 15 residues. CDR1 and CDR2 (germline): SGDLS, YYNGEE. Trimming left V 0 bases short and J 6 bases short, with 16 bases between. CDR3 loop: CASSVVGAPPSEQYF. In nucleotides, the CDR3 is TGTGCCAGCAGCGTAGTGGGGGCGCCCCCCAGCGAGCAGTACTTC.

This clonotype has just a few counts. This chain links TRBV12-3 or TRBV12-4 with TRBJ1-2; no reliable D call. This CDR3 has 13 amino acids. V lost 3 bases to trimming and J lost 8 bases, with 13 bases between them. DNA for the CDR3: TGTGCCAGCAGTTTGACACCCGTGGAGGGCTACACCTTC. It encodes CASSLTPVEGYTF.

The V and J genes are TRBV19 and TRBJ2-3; maybe TRBD2 (6 bases). This CDR3 is 15 amino acids long. CDR1 is LNHDA and CDR2 is SQIVND in the germline V gene (reference sequence). The V and J ends lost 6 bases and 0 bases respectively, with 13 bases between them. CDR3 nucleotides: TGTGCCAGTAGCCCCACGGGACTCAGCACAGATACGCAGTATTTT. Residues: CASSPTGLSTDTQYF.

The genes are TRBV29-1 and TRBJ2-5, with TRBD2 matching 9 bases. The end of the DNA is better explained by TRBJ2-1, so the J call may be wrong. There are 16 residues in the CDR3. The germline V gene encodes CDR1 SQVTM and CDR2 ANQGSEA. In DNA form, the CDR3 reads TGCAGCGTTGCGGGACGTGGCGGGAGGGTCCTCGGTGAGCAGTTCTTC. Translating gives CSVAGRGGRVLGEQFF.

This clonotype has only a few counts. V and J are TRBV29-1 and TRBJ2-3; D possibly corresponds to TRBD1 (6 bases). The CDR3 spans 16 residues. The V gene lost 0 bases and the J gene lost 0 bases, with 13 bases spanning the gap. The V gene's germline CDR1 is SQVTM and CDR2 ANQGSEA. CDR3 residues: CSVEDSRGESTDTQYF. For the CDR3, the DNA is TGCAGCGTTGAAGATTCCAGGGGCGAAAGCACAGATACGCAGTATTTT.

This clonotype was counted at least ten times. The chain combines TRBV4-1 with TRBJ2-7; D call uncertain. V lost 0 bases and J lost 0, with 12 bases in between. This CDR3 is built from 16 residues. The germline gives CDR1 MGHRA, CDR2 YSYEKL. The DNA of the CDR3 is TGCGCCAGCAGCCAAGATCTGGCCCTTCGCTCCTACGAGCAGTACTTC. Its protein product is CASSQDLALRSYEQYF.

This clonotype was observed a few times. The V gene is TRBV6-5, the J gene TRBJ2-1; TRBD2 might be the D (6 bases). Germline V gene data show CDR1 as MNHEY and CDR2 as SVGAGI. The V and J ends lost 2 bases and 0 bases respectively, with 8 bases between them. This CDR3 is 15 amino acids long. The CDR3 loop reads CASSYRERSYNEQFF. The CDR3 DNA reads TGTGCCAGCAGTTACCGGGAGCGCTCCTACAATGAGCAGTTCTTC.

V gene TRBV27 combines with J gene TRBJ1-2; D remains ambiguous. The CDR3 is made up of 15 amino acids. The V and J ends lost 5 bases and 7 bases respectively, with 20 bases between them. Germline V lookup: CDR1 MNHEY, CDR2 SMNVEV (reference sequence). CDR3 nucleotide sequence: TGTGCCAGCAGTCAGAGACCGTACCGATCAGCTGGCTACACCTTC. It codes for CASSQRPYRSAGYTF.

Only a few counts were recorded for this clonotype. The V call is TRBV7-9, the J call TRBJ2-4; tentative D call: TRBD2 (6 bases). V was cut by 5 bases and J by 0 bases, with 29 bases left in between. CDR3 length equals 21 residues. Germline loops: CDR1 SEHNR, CDR2 FQNEAQ (reference sequence). CDR3 amino acids: CASSPELAPEKEGLAKNIQYF. Written as DNA, the CDR3 is TGTGCCAGCAGCCCGGAACTAGCTCCGGAGAAAGAGGGACTAGCCAAAAACATTCAGTACTTC.

This clonotype was detected a few times. The chain couples TRBV6-5 to TRBJ1-2, with 10 bases identical to TRBD1. The CDR3 covers 17 residues. After removal of 4 bases from V and 1 base from J, the junction contained 9 bases not matched to a gene. Per germline, CDR1 MNHEY and CDR2 SVGAGI. This chain's CDR3 is CASSSAGTGDFNYGYTF. The CDR3 coding sequence is TGTGCCAGCAGTTCCGCCGGGACAGGGGACTTTAACTATGGCTACACCTTC.

This clonotype was counted only a few times. J is TRBJ1-2 and V is TRBV12-3 or TRBV12-4; D not resolved. V lost 7 bases and J 6 bases, leaving 18 bases between the germline ends. The CDR3 length is 14 residues. This CDR3 reads CASTFGPGHNGYTF. CDR3 nucleotide sequence: TGTGCCAGCACCTTCGGGCCTGGGCATAATGGCTACACCTTC.

This sequence joins TRBV6-2 or TRBV6-3 and TRBJ2-1, with 9 bases lining up with TRBD2. With 9 bases clipped from V and 4 bases from J, the junction kept 7 bases outside the gene matches. The CDR3 sequence is 14 residues long. Germline V gene data show CDR1 as MNHEY and CDR2 as SVGEGT. CDR3 DNA sequence: TGTGCCAGTCTTCGGACTAGCGCATACAATGAGCAGTTCTTC. It codes for CASLRTSAYNEQFF.

This clonotype was counted only a few times. The rearrangement joins TRBV10-3 to TRBJ1-1, with 9 bases aligning to TRBD1. This CDR3 is 16 amino acids long. J lost 6 bases, V lost 0 bases, and 8 bases had no gene match. Germline assignment: CDR1 ENHRY and CDR2 SYGVKD. Here the CDR3 reads CAISESAPGQGPEAFF. CDR3 DNA: TGTGCCATCAGTGAGTCAGCTCCGGGACAGGGTCCTGAAGCTTTCTTT.

The rearrangement joins TRBV12-5 to TRBJ2-5; 7 bases agree with TRBD1. This CDR3 is built from 16 residues. J gave up 4 bases and V 3 bases, and 11 bases lay outside the gene matches. Germline V lookup: CDR1 LGHNT, CDR2 FRNRAP. The CDR3 DNA sequence: TGTGCTAGTGGTTTACCGCCCACAGGGGCCGGAGAGACCCAGTACTTC. Translating gives CASGLPPTGAGETQYF.

The chain combines TRBV29-1 with TRBJ1-2; possibly TRBD1 for D (6 bases). The CDR3 sequence is 12 residues long. Trimming stripped 3 bases from V and 3 bases from J, with 8 bases between. The V gene's germline CDR1 is SQVTM and CDR2 ANQGSEA. The CDR3 loop reads CSVEPGDYGYTF. DNA for the CDR3: TGCAGCGTTGAGCCAGGGGACTATGGCTACACCTTC.

This clonotype was found a few times. CDR3 protein: CASSPRPRGTQYF. CDR3 DNA: TGTGCCAGCAGCCCCCGTCCTAGGGGGACCCAGTACTTC. The chain has TRBV14 and TRBJ2-5, with a possible D match to TRBD1 (5 bases). Trimming left V 4 bases short and J 7 bases short, with 13 bases between. The length of the CDR3 is 13 residues. Germline-derived CDR1 and CDR2 are SGHDN and FVKESK.